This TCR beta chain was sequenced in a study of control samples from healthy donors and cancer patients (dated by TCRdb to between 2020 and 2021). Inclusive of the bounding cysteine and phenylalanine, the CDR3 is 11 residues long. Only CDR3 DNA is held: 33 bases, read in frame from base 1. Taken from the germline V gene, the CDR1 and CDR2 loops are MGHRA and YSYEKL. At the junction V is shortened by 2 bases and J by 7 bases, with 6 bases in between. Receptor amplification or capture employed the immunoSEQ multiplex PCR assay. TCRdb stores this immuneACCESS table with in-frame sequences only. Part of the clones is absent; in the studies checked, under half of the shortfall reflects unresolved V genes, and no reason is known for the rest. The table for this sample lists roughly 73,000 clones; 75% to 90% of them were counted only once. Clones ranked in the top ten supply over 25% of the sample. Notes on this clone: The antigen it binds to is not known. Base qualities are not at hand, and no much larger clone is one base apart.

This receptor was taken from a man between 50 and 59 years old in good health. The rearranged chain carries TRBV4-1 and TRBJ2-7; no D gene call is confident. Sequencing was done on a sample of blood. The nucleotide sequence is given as TGCGCCAGCAGCCAAAGAGGAGAGCAGTACTTC. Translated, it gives CASSQRGEQYF.